Below are 24 T cell receptor beta chains sequenced from a single sample in a study of Ad26.COV2.S vaccination and SARS-CoV-2 variants. Assay: immunoSEQ multiplex PCR; the TCRdb copy retains only in-frame clones and omits some. The data show roughly 380,000 clones, with about 90% seen just once and around 4.2% held by the top ten. The material sequenced was peripheral blood, taken after recovery from COVID-19. The source of these receptors is a human donor who had recovered from COVID-19.

The chain joins TRBV2 to TRBJ2-3; D unresolved. CDR1 and CDR2 from the germline V gene are SNHLY and FYNNEI. V lost 6 bases and J 0 bases, leaving 10 bases between the germline ends. This CDR3 is built from 14 residues. CDR3 in amino acids: CASRNGLSTDTQYF. CDR3 coding DNA: TGTGCCAGCAGAAATGGCTTAAGCACAGATACGCAGTATTTT.

V usage is TRBV7-2 and J usage is TRBJ2-2; 13 bases fit TRBD2. Losses at the gene ends were 9 bases for V and 2 bases for J; bases not matched to a gene: 12. This CDR3 contains 18 residues. Germline V lookup: CDR1 SGHTA, CDR2 FQGNSA. CDR3 in amino acids: CASAKVTSGGVNTGELFF. The CDR3 bases are TGTGCCAGTGCGAAGGTAACTAGCGGGGGGGTAAACACCGGGGAGCTGTTTTTT.

The chain links TRBV5-1 to TRBJ2-3; no definite D call. Germline assignment: CDR1 SGHRS and CDR2 YFSETQ. V lost 4 bases and J 2 bases, leaving 14 bases between the germline ends. The CDR3 is made up of 15 amino acids. CDR3 region: CASSKRLQTTDTQYF. CDR3 DNA sequence: TGCGCCAGCAGCAAACGGTTACAGACCACAGATACGCAGTATTTT.

There are a few counts of this clone. This chain links TRBV4-1 with TRBJ1-3; the D gene is possibly TRBD1 (5 bases). Trimming removed 1 base at V and 5 bases at J, with 9 bases between. The CDR3 spans 14 residues. Germline V CDR1 and CDR2: MGHRA, YSYEKL. The CDR3 region is CASSQGGGRNTIYF. The CDR3 region has the DNA TGCGCCAGCAGCCAAGGTGGGGGAAGAAACACCATATATTTT.

This clone was seen a few times. CDR3 loop: CASSPSSGGPTGELFF. CDR3 bases: TGCGCCAGCAGCCCCTCTAGCGGGGGCCCCACCGGGGAGCTGTTTTTT. The chain carries TRBV5-1 and TRBJ2-2; 10 nucleotides match TRBD2. The V gene's germline CDR1 is SGHRS and CDR2 YFSETQ. This CDR3 has 16 amino acids. The ends lost 4 bases at V and 4 bases at J; junction bases unmatched: 7.

The chain employs TRBV10-1 and TRBJ2-3; weak D call: TRBD2 (6 bases). The ends were cut back, 3 bases at V and 3 bases at J, with 13 bases in the middle. This CDR3 has 15 residues. Per the germline V gene, CDR1 is WNHNN and CDR2 is SYGVQD (reference sequence). The CDR3 reads CASSEFSLATDTQYF. The DNA for the CDR3 is TGCGCCAGCAGTGAATTTTCGCTAGCGACAGATACGCAGTATTTT.

The V and J genes are TRBV11-2 and TRBJ1-2, with D uncertain. Trimming took off 5 bases at V and 2 bases at J, with 18 bases between the two ends. The CDR3 is 16 residues long. Per the germline V gene, CDR1 is SGHAT and CDR2 is FQNNGV. The CDR3 spells CASSQHLTRLNYGYTF. The CDR3 nucleotides read TGTGCCAGCAGCCAACATCTAACCCGTCTCAACTATGGCTACACCTTC. The variable domain in full, with the rest retrieved from reference TRBV11-2 and TRBJ1-2, is EAGVAQSPRYKIIEKRQSVAFWCNPISGHATLYWYQQILGQGPKLLIQFQNNGVVDDSQLPKDRFSAERLKGVDSTLKIQPAKLEDSAVYLCASSQHLTRLNYGYTFGSGTRLTVV.

The chain employs TRBV3-1 (or the pseudogene TRBV3-2) and TRBJ2-7; unclear D gene. CDR1 and CDR2 from the germline V gene are LGHDT and YNNKEL (reference sequence). CDR3 size: 14 residues. Between the trimmed V and J ends, which lost 0 bases and 7 bases, there was a span of 13 bases. CDR3 residues: CASSQDWLFGEQYF. The CDR3 DNA is TGTGCCAGCAGCCAAGATTGGCTCTTCGGAGAGCAGTACTTC.

The rearrangement uses TRBV4-3 and TRBJ2-7; 10 positions match TRBD1. Trimming took 1 base from V and 2 from J; bases not matched to a gene: 8. The length of the CDR3 is 17 residues. Germline values: CDR1 LGHNA, CDR2 YSLEER. DNA for the CDR3: TGCGCCAGCAGCCAAGGGTACGGGACAGGGGTCCCCTACGAGCAGTACTTC. This encodes CASSQGYGTGVPYEQYF.

The CDR3 loop reads CASSRQGDSYEQYF. The CDR3 DNA sequence: TGTGCCAGCAGCCGACAGGGGGACTCCTACGAGCAGTACTTC. The J gene is TRBJ2-7, the V gene TRBV6-5, with TRBD1 matching over 9 bases. J was trimmed by 0 bases and V by 6 bases; bases with no gene match: 3. The CDR3 is 14 residues long. CDR1 and CDR2 from the germline V gene are MNHEY and SVGAGI.

This clone is a singleton in its sample. The chain is built from TRBV11-2 and TRBJ2-5, with unresolved D. Trimming stripped 2 bases from V and 2 bases from J, with 3 bases between. CDR3 length equals 12 residues. Per the germline V gene, CDR1 is SGHAT and CDR2 is FQNNGV. The CDR3 region is CASSLLQETQYF. The CDR3 region has the DNA TGTGCCAGCAGCTTACTTCAAGAGACCCAGTACTTC.

The chain links TRBV19 to TRBJ2-6; D ambiguous. The length of the CDR3 is 17 residues. V was shortened by 6 bases and J by 0 bases, with 15 bases between the two germline ends. The germline V gene encodes CDR1 LNHDA and CDR2 SQIVND (reference sequence). The chain's CDR3 is CASRTTSPPSGANVLTF. The CDR3 coding sequence is TGTGCCAGTAGGACGACAAGCCCTCCCTCTGGGGCCAACGTCCTGACTTTC.

This chain joins TRBV6-6 and TRBJ1-2; D is unresolved. The CDR3 contains 16 residues. Trimming took 0 bases from V and 2 from J, leaving 13 bases between them. The V gene's germline CDR1 is MNHNY and CDR2 SVGAGI (reference sequence). The CDR3 is CASSYSNPARNYGYTF. The CDR3, as DNA: TGTGCCAGCAGTTACTCGAACCCGGCGAGAAACTATGGCTACACCTTC.

Here the CDR3 reads CASSETGVINEKLFF. CDR3 DNA sequence: TGCGCCAGCAGCGAGACAGGGGTAATTAATGAAAAACTGTTTTTT. The genes are TRBV5-1 and TRBJ1-4; 8 bases agree with TRBD1. The ends lost 4 bases at V and 4 bases at J; junction bases unmatched: 6. Germline V CDR1 and CDR2: SGHRS, YFSETQ. This CDR3 region has 15 residues. The whole variable domain, remainder taken from reference TRBV5-1 and TRBJ1-4, is KAGVTQTPRYLIKTRGQQVTLSCSPISGHRSVSWYQQTPGQGLQFLFEYFSETQRNKGNFPGRFSGRQFSNSRSEMNVSTLELGDSALYLCASSETGVINEKLFFGSGTQLSVL.

In this sample, this clone turned up once. V is TRBV6-5 and J is TRBJ1-1; D is perhaps TRBD1 (5 bases). The CDR3 runs to 13 residues. Germline loops: CDR1 MNHEY, CDR2 SVGAGI. V was pared by 6 bases and J by 1 base, with 9 bases between. CDR3 sequence (DNA): TGTGCCAGCAGGTTCACAGGGAACACTGAAGCTTTCTTT. It yields the protein CASRFTGNTEAFF.

V gene TRBV7-3 combines with J gene TRBJ2-3; no clear D gene. The CDR3 runs 12 residues. Germline CDR1 SGHTA, CDR2 FQGTGA. Trimming removed 6 bases from V and 2 bases from J, with 6 bases in between. Here the CDR3 reads CASRSDTDTQYF. In nucleotides, the CDR3 is TGTGCCAGCAGGTCCGACACAGATACGCAGTATTTT.

The chain links TRBV29-1 to TRBJ1-1, with a possible D match to TRBD1 (6 bases). The CDR3 spans 12 residues. The ends were cut back, 7 bases at V and 1 base at J, with 10 bases in the middle. In germline, CDR1 is SQVTM, CDR2 ANQGSEA. CDR3 region: CSAQGQNTEAFF. The CDR3 bases are TGCAGCGCCCAGGGACAGAACACTGAAGCTTTCTTT.

This clone was counted once. The chain couples TRBV18 to TRBJ2-5, with a tentative D call TRBD2 (5 bases). Germline CDR1 reads KGHSH; CDR2 reads LQKENI. With 5 bases removed from V and 9 bases from J, the gap between germline ends came to 7 bases. This CDR3 contains 10 residues. The CDR3 sequence: CASSAEAQYF. CDR3 DNA sequence: TGTGCCAGCTCAGCGGAGGCCCAGTACTTC.

The chain recombines TRBV2 with TRBJ2-7; no clear D gene. The CDR3 extends over 11 amino acids. CDR1 SNHLY and CDR2 FYNNEI come from the germline V gene. Deletions cut 10 bases from V and 3 bases from J, with 10 bases between. CDR3 region: CATGRGYEQYF. CDR3 DNA sequence: TGTGCCACAGGACGAGGCTACGAGCAGTACTTC.

This rearrangement joins TRBV2 to TRBJ2-1; no definite D call. This CDR3 spans 11 amino acids. Germline-derived CDR1 and CDR2 are SNHLY and FYNNEI. Deletions cut 1 base from V and 8 bases from J, with 3 bases between. The CDR3 spells CASSEDDEQFF. The CDR3 DNA follows: TGTGCCAGCAGTGAAGACGATGAGCAGTTCTTC.

The rearrangement uses TRBV10-2 and TRBJ2-1; TRBD2 aligns across 14 bases. Germline-derived CDR1 and CDR2 are WSHSY and SAAADI. The CDR3 totals 17 residues. Trimming cost V 5 bases and J 1 base; bases outside gene matches: 4. CDR3 in DNA: TGCGCCAGCAGTTCCGGGACTAGCGGGGGATCCTACAATGAGCAGTTCTTC. Encoded protein: CASSSGTSGGSYNEQFF.

A word on this clone: Other DNA sequences in this sample translate to the same CDR3. J is TRBJ1-3 and V is TRBV2, with a possible D match to TRBD1 (6 bases). Trimming took 7 bases from V and 2 from J, leaving 18 bases between them. The V gene's germline CDR1 is SNHLY and CDR2 FYNNEI. The CDR3 sequence is 16 residues long. CDR3 bases: TGTGCCAGCAAAGTTTCAGGGGTCAAACCTGGAAACACCATATATTTT. Translating gives CASKVSGVKPGNTIYF.

The chain recombines TRBV2 with TRBJ2-7, with 8 bases lining up with TRBD1. The CDR3 sequence is 13 residues long. V trimming: 8 bases; J trimming: 4 bases; junction bases outside the gene matches: 7. Germline V gene data show CDR1 as SNHLY and CDR2 as FYNNEI. As DNA, the CDR3 is TGTGCCAGCCGGGACAGGTTGGGATACGAGCAGTACTTC. It translates to CASRDRLGYEQYF. Full variable domain (remainder filled in from reference TRBV2 and TRBJ2-7): EPEVTQTPSHQVTQMGQEVILRCVPISNHLYFYWYRQILGQKVEFLVSFYNNEISEKSEIFDDQFSVERPDGSNFTLKIRSTKLEDSAMYFCASRDRLGYEQYFGPGTRLTVT.

V is TRBV27 and J is TRBJ2-6; TRBD1 aligns across 9 bases. Trimming at V came to 6 bases and at J to 4 bases, leaving 13 bases not matched to a gene. The CDR3 runs 18 residues. In germline, CDR1 is MNHEY, CDR2 SMNVEV (reference sequence). CDR3 DNA: TGTGCCAGCAGGGACGGGACAGGGAGAGCCCGGGGGGCCAACGTCCTGACTTTC. It specifies CASRDGTGRARGANVLTF. Variable domain in full (rest from reference TRBV27 and TRBJ2-6): EAQVTQNPRYLITVTGKKLTVTCSQNMNHEYMSWYRQDPGLGLRQIYYSMNVEVTDKGDVPEGYKVSRKEKRNFPLILESPSPNQTSLYFCASRDGTGRARGANVLTFGAGSRLTVL.